Listed below are T cell receptor beta chains from one sample, sequenced in a study of CXCR3-negative and CXCR3-positive naive CD8 T cells. From the 5' RACE reads, TCRdb lists one entry per CDR3 protein and no DNA. The sample yields about 130,000 distinct CDR3 sequences, of which the top ten take up 0.49%. Sequences were obtained from naive CXCR3- CD8+ T cells from blood. These receptors were taken from a human donor in good health. Some clones in this sample may be carry-over from other donors' samples. Each CDR3 is given with its conserved first and last residue.

j_call v_call cdr3_length cdr3_aa
TRBJ1-6 TRBV4-3 17 CASSQTSVQVRNSPLHF
TRBJ2-1 TRBV4-1 16 CASSQLRGDPHNEQFF
TRBJ2-5 TRBV15 16 CATSRDRDRGQETQYF
TRBJ2-1 TRBV23-1 17 CASSQLAAGPPYNEQFF
TRBJ2-1 TRBV7-9 16 CASSRPTSGGATEQFF
TRBJ1-5 TRBV12-3/TRBV12-4 15 CASSSGTGGVQPQHF
TRBJ2-7 TRBV28 15 CASSLWVEKFYEQYF
TRBJ2-7 TRBV21-1 15 CASSKDVAVSYEQHF
TRBJ2-4 TRBV30 17 CAWSPGQGTIAKNIQYF
TRBJ2-1 TRBV9 16 CASSASGTSGTNEQFF
TRBJ2-2 TRBV6-2/TRBV6-3 14 CASSYGLLTGELFF
TRBJ2-2 TRBV2 17 CASSEARIRRNTGELFF
TRBJ2-7 TRBV12-3/TRBV12-4 15 CASSIGTGSNYEQYF
TRBJ2-3 TRBV7-8 13 CASSVQVPDTQYF
TRBJ2-3 TRBV5-1 18 CASSLAGDSISSTDTQYF
TRBJ2-1 TRBV20-1 17 CSATDRVRERGGSEQFF
TRBJ2-2 TRBV24-1 14 CATREGTNTGELFF
TRBJ2-3 TRBV5-5 16 CASSFGGYLGTDTQYF
TRBJ1-1 TRBV5-8 14 CASSLRGGNTEAFF
TRBJ2-1 TRBV28 16 CASSTSGTGIDNEQFF
TRBJ2-1 TRBV11-2 17 CASSLGTGSPTVDEQFF
TRBJ2-2 TRBV7-9 14 CASSAGENTGELFF
TRBJ2-1 TRBV27 16 CASSLSPGVSGNEQFF
TRBJ2-5 TRBV5-5 15 CASSSPGTWEKTQYF
TRBJ2-1 TRBV5-1 16 CASSPSRGPSYNEQFF
TRBJ2-5 TRBV7-7 14 CASSPGGQGETQYF
TRBJ2-1 TRBV20-1 14 CSATHTSSYNEQFF
TRBJ1-5 TRBV6-5 15 CASSPFGEFNQPQHF
TRBJ2-7 TRBV28 13 CASTRLISYEQYF
TRBJ2-7 TRBV5-1 15 CASSQDRQGSYEQYF